This T cell receptor beta chain stems from a study of T cell responses to AZD1222 COVID-19 vaccine. Study-level results: At baseline, just six AZD1222 recipients tested seropositive. CD4 TCRs associated with vaccination spanned spike, dominating at 160-218 and 743-854. Females made up more of the donors, who were largely white British, and clonal diversity may have come out too low.

V lost 4 bases to trimming and J lost 0 bases; unmatched junction nucleotides: 18. Germline assignment: CDR1 SGHNT and CDR2 YENEEA. The CDR3 totals 20 residues. The data were produced by immunoSEQ multiplex PCR, yet TCRdb's version contains in-frame clones alone and is incomplete. This sample has roughly 100,000 clones, with 90% found just once. As concerns this clone: Antigen: not known.

Sequenced material: peripheral blood, taken on day 0 of AZD1222 vaccination. The V and J genes are TRBV11-3 and TRBJ2-4, with TRBD1 matching over 7 bases. The receptor's source is an adult in good health. The CDR3 nucleotides read TGTGCCAGCAGCTCACCCGACCGAGGACAGGAAACTTTAGCCAAAAACATTCAGTACTTC. Translation gives CASSSPDRGQETLAKNIQYF.